A single sample is the source of the 8 T cell receptor beta chains below, sequenced in a study of TIL therapy for anti-PD-1-resistant metastatic lung cancer. The immunoSEQ assay was v3. The data were produced by immunoSEQ multiplex PCR, yet TCRdb's version contains in-frame clones alone and is incomplete. The sample has about 6,100 clones; roughly 60% are singletons. The time point here: pre-treatment sample, taken before nivolumab and TIL therapy. Most excised metastases sampled were pleural nodules or supraclavicular lymph nodes. The material was tumor tissue, obtained at baseline. Receptors were obtained from a person between 25 and 79 years old with non-small cell lung cancer.

The chain has TRBV7-2 and TRBJ2-3, with TRBD2 matching 7 bases. Germline V CDR1 and CDR2: SGHTA, FQGNSA. This CDR3 is 17 amino acids long. Losses at the gene ends were 5 bases for V and 0 bases for J; bases not matched to a gene: 11. DNA of the CDR3: TGTGCCAGCAGCCCTAGGGCCGGGACTACTAGCACAGATACGCAGTATTTT. Residues: CASSPRAGTTSTDTQYF. The entire variable domain, with the rest obtained from reference TRBV7-2 and TRBJ2-3, is as follows: GAGVSQSPSNKVTEKGKDVELRCDPISGHTALYWYRQSLGQGLEFLIYFQGNSAPDKSGLPSDRFSAERTGGSVSTLTIQRTQQEDSAVYLCASSPRAGTTSTDTQYFGPGTRLTVL.

V is TRBV27 and J is TRBJ2-7; 7 bases are shared with TRBD2. CDR1 and CDR2 (germline): MNHEY, SMNVEV (reference sequence). The CDR3 has 14 amino acids. J gave up 2 bases and V 6 bases, and 7 bases lay outside the gene matches. This CDR3 reads CASRREGMPYEQYF. The CDR3 nucleotides are TGTGCCAGCAGGAGGGAGGGGATGCCCTACGAGCAGTACTTC.

The chain joins TRBV5-3 to TRBJ1-4; TRBD1 agrees at 10 bases. TRBV5-3 is treated as an ORF (open reading frame) with a function not yet certain. The CDR3 spans 14 residues. Trimming at V came to 8 bases and at J to 8 bases, leaving 9 bases not matched to a gene. CDR3 nucleotides: TGTGCCAGTCAGGCCGGGACAGGGGCCGAAAAACTGTTTTTT. It is translated as CASQAGTGAEKLFF.

The J gene is TRBJ1-3, the V gene TRBV13, with unresolved D. CDR3 length equals 16 residues. Between the trimmed V and J ends, which lost 3 bases and 0 bases, there was a span of 12 bases. Germline-derived CDR1 and CDR2 are PRHDT and FYEKMQ (reference sequence). CDR3 sequence reads: CASSFYGLASGNTIYF. CDR3 DNA sequence: TGTGCCAGCAGCTTTTACGGCTTGGCCTCTGGAAACACCATATATTTT.

The J gene is TRBJ2-5, the V gene TRBV24-1; D might be TRBD1 (6 bases). The CDR3 contains 14 residues. In germline, CDR1 is KGHDR, CDR2 SFDVKD. V was trimmed by 4 bases and J by 5 bases, leaving 13 bases between them. The CDR3 sequence is CATSDPGHRETQYF. CDR3 coding DNA: TGTGCCACCAGTGACCCGGGACACCGGGAGACCCAGTACTTC.

This rearrangement joins TRBV27 to TRBJ2-6; D is possibly TRBD2 (6 bases). Looked up from germline, CDR1 is MNHEY and CDR2 is SMNVEV (reference sequence). The V end lost 5 bases, the J end lost 2 bases, and 22 bases lay between the germline ends. CDR3 size: 19 residues. CDR3 nucleotide sequence: TGTGCCAGCAGTGGGACCGCCGAACGGGGGTTTACTGGGGCCAACGTCCTGACTTTC. Amino acids: CASSGTAERGFTGANVLTF.

About this clone itself: The same CDR3 arises from other DNA sequences in this sample as well. The chain combines TRBV11-2 with TRBJ1-1; D gene unclear. CDR1 and CDR2 (germline): SGHAT, FQNNGV. Trimming took off 1 base at V and 3 bases at J, with 9 bases between the two ends. The CDR3 is 14 amino acids. The DNA for the CDR3 is TGTGCCAGCAGCTTAGTGAGCACGGACACTGAAGCTTTCTTT. It is translated as CASSLVSTDTEAFF. The complete variable domain, with remaining parts taken from reference TRBV11-2 and TRBJ1-1, reads EAGVAQSPRYKIIEKRQSVAFWCNPISGHATLYWYQQILGQGPKLLIQFQNNGVVDDSQLPKDRFSAERLKGVDSTLKIQPAKLEDSAVYLCASSLVSTDTEAFFGQGTRLTVV.

V is TRBV7-9 and J is TRBJ2-7, with D perhaps given as TRBD1 or TRBD2 (5 bases each). Germline loops: CDR1 SEHNR, CDR2 FQNEAQ (reference sequence). Trimming removed 5 bases from V and 4 bases from J, with 15 bases in between. This CDR3 has 14 amino acids. Written as DNA, the CDR3 is TGTGCCAGCAGCCCACGGGGACGGGCTTACGAGCAGTACTTC. Translated, it gives CASSPRGRAYEQYF.